This paragraph covers one TCR beta chain sequence. This entry belongs to a study of CD8 T cells in Susac syndrome. The CDR3 has 16 amino acids. Between the trimmed V and J ends, which lost 2 bases and 1 base, there was a span of 14 bases. Germline loops: CDR1 MGHRA, CDR2 YSYEKL. With random hexamers, reverse transcription was performed on about 0.45 to 1 ug of RNA. TCRdb analysed the immunoSEQ multiplex PCR reads with MiXCR anew, one entry per CDR3 protein. Among 350,000 to 550,000 distinct CDR3 sequences listed, 75% to 90% were seen once. Sequences were obtained from CD8+ T cells from PBMCs. The rearrangement joins TRBV4-1 to TRBJ1-1, with D perhaps TRBD1 (6 bases). This TCR derives from a human donor with multiple sclerosis. The CDR3 nucleotides are TGCGCCAGCAGCCAACCACTGGGGGGGCCGAACACTGAAGCTTTCTTT. Amino acids: CASSQPLGGPNTEAFF.